Each of the 29 T cell receptor beta chains below was sequenced from the same sample in a study of T cell responses to AZD1222 COVID-19 vaccine (dated by TCRdb to 2020 to 2022). The time point tag for this specimen amounts to: about 28 days (+/-7) after the second vaccine dose. The library was generated by the immunoSEQ multiplex PCR assay. Drawn from immuneACCESS, this table holds only the in-frame rearrangements with V and J called that TCRdb kept. Clones are partly lost; checked studies trace under half to an unresolved V gene and leave the rest unexplained. The sample profile shows more than 120,000 clones; 85% to 90% of them were found once. The ten largest clones add up to 5% to 6% of the sample. The material sequenced was peripheral blood, taken 28 days after the second AZD1222 dose. These receptor sequences come from an adult who received the AZD1222 COVID-19 vaccine.

In DNA form, the CDR3 reads TGTGCCAGCAGTTTTATGCGTACGCAGTATTTT. The encoded protein is CASSFMRTQYF. The chain has TRBV27 and TRBJ2-3; D not certain. Looked up from germline, CDR1 is MNHEY and CDR2 is SMNVEV (reference sequence). This CDR3 is built from 11 residues. Between the trimmed V and J ends, which lost 3 bases and 8 bases, there was a span of 6 bases.

This clone was seen once. The rearrangement uses TRBV3-1 (or the pseudogene TRBV3-2) and TRBJ2-1; tentative D call: TRBD2 (6 bases). Germline V lookup: CDR1 LGHDT, CDR2 YNNKEL (reference sequence). This CDR3 contains 14 residues. Trimming shortened V by 6 bases and J by 6 bases, and 15 bases separated the two germline ends. The CDR3 loop is CASRVPGLGNEQFF. The CDR3 region has the DNA TGTGCCAGCAGGGTTCCGGGACTGGGCAATGAGCAGTTCTTC.

V is TRBV18 and J is TRBJ1-5; TRBD1 matches at 8 bases. After removal of 2 bases from V and 4 bases from J, the junction contained 1 base not matched to a gene. Germline CDR1 is KGHSH and CDR2 is LQKENI. This CDR3 has 14 residues. The CDR3 DNA reads as TGTGCCAGCTCACCAACAGGGGGAAATCAGCCCCAGCATTTT. Encoded protein: CASSPTGGNQPQHF.

The chain employs TRBV18 and TRBJ1-4; D is unclear. Trimming removed 0 bases from V and 6 bases from J, with 11 bases in between. CDR3 size: 15 residues. Germline V gene data show CDR1 as KGHSH and CDR2 as LQKENI. CDR3 nucleotides: TGTGCCAGCTCACCACCTCGGGCTCACGATGAAAAACTGTTTTTT. The encoded protein is CASSPPRAHDEKLFF.

The chain couples TRBV19 to TRBJ2-5; either TRBD1 or TRBD2 may fit D (5 bases each). Trimming took off 10 bases at V and 4 bases at J, with 16 bases between the two ends. Germline V lookup: CDR1 LNHDA, CDR2 SQIVND (reference sequence). CDR3 size: 13 residues. CDR3 sequence: CATGPGTGETQYF. The CDR3 nucleotides read TGTGCCACCGGGCCCGGGACGGGAGAGACCCAGTACTTC.

V gene TRBV10-3 combines with J gene TRBJ1-3, with 8 bases identical to TRBD1. The CDR3 is made up of 15 amino acids. Germline trimming cut 5 bases from V and 5 bases from J; bases unmatched to any gene: 8. CDR1 and CDR2 from the germline V gene are ENHRY and SYGVKD. This chain's CDR3 is CAISRDRGLRNTIYF. The CDR3 DNA reads TGTGCCATCAGTCGCGACAGGGGTCTTCGAAACACCATATATTTT.

Notes on this clone: A junction end diverges from the germline sequence, so it may reflect a read error. This rearrangement joins TRBV7-7 to TRBJ1-1; D not certain. The CDR3 is 13 residues long. Germline lookup yields CDR1 SSHAT and CDR2 FNYEAQ (reference sequence). The CDR3 loop reads CASSLGSNTEAFF. As DNA, the CDR3 is TGTGCTAGCAGCTTAGGGTCGAACACTGAAGCTTTCTTT. The full variable domain, rest sourced from reference TRBV7-7 and TRBJ1-1, is GAGVSQSPRYKVTKRGQDVTLRCDPISSHATLYWYQQALGQGPEFLTYFNYEAQPDKSGLPSDRFSAERPEGSISTLTIQRTEQRDSAMYRCASSLGSNTEAFFGQGTRLTVV.

The chain couples TRBV6-6 to TRBJ2-7; no clear D gene. The CDR3 spans 12 residues. V was pared by 6 bases and J by 4 bases, with 10 bases between. Germline V gene data show CDR1 as MNHNY and CDR2 as SVGAGI (reference sequence). This chain's CDR3 is CASSPVAYEQYF. DNA for the CDR3: TGTGCCAGCAGCCCCGTGGCATACGAGCAGTACTTC.

This rearrangement joins TRBV15 to TRBJ2-2; 8 nucleotides line up with TRBD1. From germline, CDR1 is LNHNV and CDR2 YYDKDF (reference sequence). The CDR3 covers 16 residues. J was trimmed by 6 bases and V by 5 bases; bases with no gene match: 11. CDR3 sequence (DNA): TGTGCCACCAGCGGATCGTGGACAGGGCCGGCCGGGGAGCTGTTTTTT. Protein product: CATSGSWTGPAGELFF.

The V call is TRBV6-6, the J call TRBJ1-4; D is unclear. The CDR3 totals 11 residues. Trimming removed 6 bases at V and 2 bases at J, with 1 base between. CDR1 MNHNY and CDR2 SVGAGI come from the germline V gene (reference sequence). The CDR3 nucleotides are TGTGCCAGCAGGACTAATGAAAAACTGTTTTTT. It encodes CASRTNEKLFF.

The chain is built from TRBV4-2 and TRBJ2-3; D might be TRBD1 or TRBD2, each matching 5 bases. Germline V CDR1 and CDR2: LGHNA, YNFKEQ. Deletions cut 3 bases from V and 3 bases from J, with 10 bases between. This CDR3 is built from 14 residues. DNA of the CDR3: TGTGCCAGCAGCCACGGCAGGGAGACAGATACGCAGTATTTT. Translation: CASSHGRETDTQYF.

The rearrangement joins TRBV9 to TRBJ1-4; D gene ambiguous. In germline, CDR1 is SGDLS, CDR2 YYNGEE. The CDR3 has 15 amino acids. Between the trimmed V and J ends, which lost 0 bases and 5 bases, there was a span of 11 bases. The CDR3 DNA sequence: TGTGCCAGCAGCGTAGGGGATCGCGGAAATGAAAAACTGTTTTTT. It yields the protein CASSVGDRGNEKLFF.

This chain connects TRBV6-5 to TRBJ2-1, with D hard to call. The CDR3 has 13 residues. Germline CDR1 reads MNHEY; CDR2 reads SVGAGI. Trimming took off 2 bases at V and 4 bases at J, with 6 bases between the two ends. CDR3 protein: CASSYGGYNEQFF. The CDR3 DNA sequence: TGTGCCAGCAGTTACGGCGGATACAATGAGCAGTTCTTC.

The chain joins TRBV5-6 to TRBJ2-2, with D unresolved. The CDR3 totals 14 residues. Germline CDR1 reads SGHDT; CDR2 reads YYEEEE. The germline V and J ends were trimmed by 0 bases and 0 bases, with 3 bases remaining between them. The CDR3 nucleotides are TGTGCCAGCAGCTTGGCTGCGAACACCGGGGAGCTGTTTTTT. Translating gives CASSLAANTGELFF.

The V call is TRBV25-1, the J call TRBJ1-3; possibly TRBD1 for D (5 bases). Looked up from germline, CDR1 is MGHDK and CDR2 is SYGVNS. There are 14 residues in the CDR3. V lost 7 bases and J 8 bases, leaving 18 bases between the germline ends. The CDR3 here is CASTRAGFIDTIYF. CDR3 DNA: TGTGCCAGCACCAGGGCAGGATTCATTGACACCATATATTTT.

The table lists this clone with a count of one. The rearrangement joins TRBV10-3 to TRBJ1-1; 8 nucleotides agree with TRBD1. CDR3 length: 13 residues. V shed 6 bases and J 3 bases; nucleotides not matched to a gene: 3. CDR1 is ENHRY and CDR2 is SYGVKD in the germline V gene. The CDR3 nucleotides are TGTGCCATCAGGGCAGGGGGCTACACTGAAGCTTTCTTT. Translated: CAIRAGGYTEAFF.

The gene calls are TRBV19 and TRBJ1-2; a possible D gene is TRBD1 (5 bases). Deletions cut 9 bases from V and 2 bases from J, with 13 bases between. CDR3 length: 13 residues. Germline V gene data show CDR1 as LNHDA and CDR2 as SQIVND (reference sequence). CDR3 protein: CASASSGNYGYTF. The CDR3 region has the DNA TGTGCCAGCGCCAGTTCAGGGAACTATGGCTACACCTTC.

V usage is TRBV5-1 and J usage is TRBJ1-5; 9 bases fit TRBD1. Germline V gene lookup returns CDR1 SGHRS and CDR2 YFSETQ. V lost 4 bases to trimming and J lost 1 base; unmatched junction nucleotides: 9. The CDR3 is made up of 17 amino acids. CDR3 protein: CASSPGQGINSNQPQHF. CDR3 DNA sequence: TGCGCCAGCAGCCCTGGACAGGGGATAAACAGCAATCAGCCCCAGCATTTT.

V is TRBV6-5 and J is TRBJ2-7; D possibly corresponds to TRBD1 (6 bases). CDR1 and CDR2 from the germline V gene are MNHEY and SVGAGI. Trimming removed 0 bases at V and 2 bases at J, with 14 bases between. CDR3 length: 16 residues. The CDR3 here is CASSYSLTGLAYEQYF. CDR3 sequence (DNA): TGTGCCAGCAGTTACTCCTTGACAGGTTTAGCCTACGAGCAGTACTTC.

The chain is built from TRBV6-5 and TRBJ2-3; tentatively, D is TRBD1 or TRBD2 (5 bases each). Per the germline V gene, CDR1 is MNHEY and CDR2 is SVGAGI. The CDR3 covers 15 residues. V was shortened by 7 bases and J by 10 bases, with 24 bases between the two germline ends. The CDR3 here is CASNTRRDRGAAQYF. For the CDR3, the DNA is TGTGCCAGCAATACTCGAAGGGACCGCGGAGCGGCGCAGTATTTT.

The CDR3 here is CASSRTRGQETQYF. In nucleotides, the CDR3 is TGTGCCAGCAGCCGGACTCGGGGCCAAGAGACCCAGTACTTC. V and J are TRBV2 and TRBJ2-5; possibly TRBD2 for D (5 bases). Germline-derived CDR1 and CDR2 are SNHLY and FYNNEI. The V and J ends lost 6 bases and 1 base respectively, with 12 bases between them. This CDR3 contains 14 residues.

The V gene is TRBV5-1, the J gene TRBJ2-3; the D call may be TRBD1 or TRBD2 (7 bases each). Per the germline V gene, CDR1 is SGHRS and CDR2 is YFSETQ. The CDR3 covers 18 residues. Trimming shortened V by 6 bases and J by 1 base, and 24 bases separated the two germline ends. Here the CDR3 DNA reads TGCGCCAGCAATGGGGGGGACAGACCAAAAAAACGCACAGATACGCAGTATTTT. Its protein is CASNGGDRPKKRTDTQYF.

The chain is built from TRBV4-2 and TRBJ2-3; TRBD2 might be the D (6 bases). V shed 2 bases and J shed 2 bases, with 11 bases lying between them. The length of the CDR3 is 15 residues. Germline CDR1 LGHNA, CDR2 YNFKEQ. The CDR3 sequence is CASSQRDSTTDTQYF. In DNA, the CDR3 is TGTGCCAGCAGCCAACGGGACTCCACCACAGATACGCAGTATTTT.

The rearrangement uses TRBV6-4 and TRBJ2-1; 9 nucleotides match TRBD2. Germline V gene data show CDR1 as MRHNA and CDR2 as SNTAGT. The CDR3 length is 14 residues. V dropped 8 bases and J dropped 8; count of bases not matched to a gene: 10. The CDR3 DNA is TGTGCCAGCGCCGTCACAGCGGGGGGATATGAGCAGTTCTTC. It yields the protein CASAVTAGGYEQFF.

The V and J genes are TRBV7-6 and TRBJ2-2; D assignment may be TRBD1 or TRBD2 (5 bases each). The V gene lost 6 bases and the J gene lost 1 base, with 9 bases spanning the gap. The CDR3 has 14 residues. Germline V gene lookup returns CDR1 SGHVS and CDR2 FNYEAQ. CDR3 sequence (DNA): TGTGCCAGCAGGGGACCCAGGAACACCGGGGAGCTGTTTTTT. It is translated as CASRGPRNTGELFF.

The chain carries TRBV3-1 (or the pseudogene TRBV3-2) and TRBJ2-5; D is perhaps TRBD2 (5 bases). The CDR3 length is 15 residues. V lost 5 bases and J lost 1, with 14 bases in between. CDR1 LGHDT and CDR2 YNNKEL come from the germline V gene (reference sequence). The chain's CDR3 is CASSSTGLIQETQYF. The CDR3 coding sequence is TGTGCCAGCAGCTCAACCGGACTTATCCAAGAGACCCAGTACTTC.

The V and J genes are TRBV4-2 and TRBJ2-5; 7 bases are a match to TRBD2. The CDR3 spans 15 residues. V lost 4 bases to trimming and J lost 4 bases; unmatched junction nucleotides: 9. The germline V gene has CDR1 LGHNA and CDR2 YNFKEQ. CDR3 region: CASSPAPGEGETQYF. The CDR3 bases are TGTGCCAGCAGCCCCGCCCCCGGGGAGGGAGAGACCCAGTACTTC.

This clone was found once. The gene calls are TRBV6-1 and TRBJ2-7; no firm D call. This CDR3 has 14 residues. V lost 5 bases to trimming and J lost 1 base, with 12 bases between them. CDR1 and CDR2 from the germline V gene are MNHNS and SASEGT. The CDR3, as DNA: TGTGCCAGCAGTTCCTACTCGGATTCCTACGAGCAGTACTTC. It codes for CASSSYSDSYEQYF.

J is TRBJ1-2 and V is TRBV7-8; TRBD1 agrees at 8 bases. The ends lost 5 bases at V and 8 bases at J; junction bases unmatched: 13. This CDR3 spans 15 amino acids. Germline V gene data show CDR1 as SGHVS and CDR2 as FQNEAQ. DNA of the CDR3: TGTGCCAGCAGCCCTGGTCTTTTCGGGACAGGCGGCTACACCTTC. Residues: CASSPGLFGTGGYTF. Supplemented by reference TRBV7-8 and TRBJ1-2, the full variable domain reads GAGVSQSPRYKVAKRGQDVALRCDPISGHVSLFWYQQALGQGPEFLTYFQNEAQLDKSGLPSDRFFAERPEGSVSTLKIQRTQQEDSAVYLCASSPGLFGTGGYTFGSGTRLTVV.